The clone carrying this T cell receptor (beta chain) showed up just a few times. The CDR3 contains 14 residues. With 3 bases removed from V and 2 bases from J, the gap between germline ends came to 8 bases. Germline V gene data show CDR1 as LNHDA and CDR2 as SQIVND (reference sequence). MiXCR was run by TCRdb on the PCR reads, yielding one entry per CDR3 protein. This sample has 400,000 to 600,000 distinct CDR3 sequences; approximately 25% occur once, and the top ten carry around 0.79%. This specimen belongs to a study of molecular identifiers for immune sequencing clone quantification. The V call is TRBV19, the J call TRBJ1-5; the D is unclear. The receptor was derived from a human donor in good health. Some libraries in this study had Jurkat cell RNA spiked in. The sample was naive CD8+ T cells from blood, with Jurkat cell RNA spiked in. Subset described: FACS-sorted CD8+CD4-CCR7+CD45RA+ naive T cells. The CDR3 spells CASSIPGGNQPQHF. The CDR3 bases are TGTGCCAGTAGTATCCCCGGGGGCAATCAGCCCCAGCATTTT.